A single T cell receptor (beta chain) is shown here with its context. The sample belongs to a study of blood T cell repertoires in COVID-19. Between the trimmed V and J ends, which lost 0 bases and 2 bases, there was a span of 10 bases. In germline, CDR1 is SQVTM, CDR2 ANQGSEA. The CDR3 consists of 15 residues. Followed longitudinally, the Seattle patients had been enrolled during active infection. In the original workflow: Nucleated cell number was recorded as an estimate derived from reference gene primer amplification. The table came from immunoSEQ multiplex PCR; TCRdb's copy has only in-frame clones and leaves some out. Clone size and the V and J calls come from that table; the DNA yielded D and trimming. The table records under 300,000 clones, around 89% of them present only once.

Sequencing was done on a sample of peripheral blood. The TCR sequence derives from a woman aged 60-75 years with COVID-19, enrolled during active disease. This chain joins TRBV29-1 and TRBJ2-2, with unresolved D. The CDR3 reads CSVEDLGRNTGELFF. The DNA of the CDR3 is TGCAGCGTTGAAGATTTGGGCAGAAACACCGGGGAGCTGTTTTTT.